What follows are 12 T cell receptor beta chains derived from one specimen sequenced in a study of tumor-infiltrating lymphocytes in primary liver carcinoma. Unsorted bulk tissue (roughly 19-31 mg) underwent RNA and DNA co-extraction. The authors made TCR beta cDNA from 450 to 600 ng total RNA with a constant-region primer. Three nested multiplex PCR rounds, a slightly modified ARM-PCR, produced the libraries for TCR beta. Researchers ran the first two PCR rounds for ten to eleven cycles each with TRBV1-TRBV30 forward primers and a C-beta reverse primer. In TCRdb, the multiplex PCR reads were re-called with MiXCR into one record per CDR3 protein. The sample carries 100,000 or so distinct CDR3 sequences, about 63% recorded once. Sequences were obtained from liver tumor tissue from sampling region 2. Subset reported: tumor region T2, inferior pole. Every receptor here comes from a woman aged 55-69 years with primary liver carcinoma and hepatitis B virus infection.

This clonotype has ten or more counts. The J gene is TRBJ1-2, the V gene TRBV30; TRBD1 matches at 10 bases. With V trimmed by 1 base and J by 4 bases, 3 bases remained unmatched. Germline loops: CDR1 GTSNPN, CDR2 SVGIG (reference sequence). The CDR3 loop spans 14 amino acids. Written as DNA, the CDR3 is TGTGCCTGGAGTGCGACAGGGGGCGGCTATGGCTACACCTTC. It yields the protein CAWSATGGGYGYTF. Filled out from reference TRBV30 and TRBJ1-2, the complete variable domain reads SQTIHQWPATLVQPVGSPLSLECTVEGTSNPNLYWYRQAAGRGLQLLFYSVGIGQISSEVPQNLSASRPQDRQFILSSKKLLLSDSGFYLCAWSATGGGYGYTFGSGTRLTVV.

With regard to this clonotype: Germline is not matched at one junction end, which may reflect a read error. This chain uses TRBV29-1 with TRBJ2-7; 11 bases agree with TRBD2. CDR1 is SQVTM and CDR2 is ANQGSEA in the germline V gene. There are 15 residues in the CDR3. The CDR3 loop is CIVVALGLAVYEQYF. CDR3 DNA: TGCATCGTTGTTGCCTTGGGACTAGCGGTCTACGAACAGTACTTC.

This clonotype was observed a single time. Since no conserved phenylalanine or tryptophan closes the CDR3, a read error is the likely cause. CDR3 loop: CASSLAGSSTGELFY. CDR3 coding DNA: TGTGCCAGCAGTTTAGCAGGGTCGAGCACCGGGGAGCTGTTTTAC. The chain couples TRBV28 to TRBJ2-2, with D possibly TRBD1 on 5 matching bases. V lost 2 bases and J lost 4, with 11 bases in between. There are 15 residues in the CDR3. Germline-derived CDR1 and CDR2 are MDHEN and SYDVKM.

This clonotype was picked up a small number of times. One junction end does not reproduce the germline sequence, and a read error may be involved. J is TRBJ1-1 and V is TRBV7-9; 12 nucleotides align to TRBD1. The CDR3 sequence is 15 residues long. CDR1 is SEHNR, CDR2 FQNEAQ, per germline (reference sequence). Here the CDR3 reads CASSRPGTGGTEVFF. The CDR3 DNA sequence: TGTGCCAGCAGCCGACCGGGGACAGGGGGCACTGAAGTTTTCTTT. The full variable domain, with the rest looked up from reference TRBV7-9 and TRBJ1-1, is DTGVSQNPRHKITKRGQNVTFRCDPISEHNRLYWYRQTLGQGPEFLTYFQNEAQLEKSRLLSDRFSAERPKGSFSTLEIQRTEQGDSAMYLCASSRPGTGGTEVFFGQGTRLTVV.

With regard to this clonotype: A much larger clone lies one base from this, so it may be a read error. The J gene is TRBJ2-3, the V gene TRBV5-4, with 7 nucleotides matching TRBD2. The CDR3 covers 15 residues. Germline V lookup: CDR1 SGHNT, CDR2 YYREEE (reference sequence). V shed 2 bases, J shed 8 bases, and the junction held 11 bases outside the gene matches. The CDR3 is CASSLGGRASGTQYF. The CDR3, as DNA: TGTGCCAGCAGCTTAGGTGGGAGGGCCTCAGGTACGCAGTATTTT.

This clonotype was observed once. It may be a read error: a sequence one base away is much more abundant. V gene TRBV6-5 combines with J gene TRBJ2-1; possible D gene TRBD2, 5 bases. CDR1 is MNHEY and CDR2 is SVGAGI in the germline V gene. Trimming took off 6 bases at V and 2 bases at J, with 14 bases between the two ends. This CDR3 contains 15 residues. The CDR3 coding sequence is TGTGCCAGCAGCCCCCAGAGGGCACCCTACAATGAGCAGTTCTTC. Translating gives CASSPQRAPYNEQFF.

The sample holds one count of this clonotype. Germline and junction disagree at one end, which may indicate a read error. The V call is TRBV29-1, the J call TRBJ2-2; D is perhaps TRBD2 (6 bases). Germline values: CDR1 SQVTM, CDR2 ANQGSEA. This CDR3 is built from 14 residues. CDR3 sequence reads: CRVGGTDNTGELFF. The CDR3 region has the DNA TGCAGAGTTGGGGGGACTGACAACACCGGGGAGCTGTTTTTT.

This chain joins TRBV11-1 and TRBJ2-3; 9 bases line up with TRBD1. The germline gives CDR1 SGHAT, CDR2 FQDESV (reference sequence). The CDR3 runs to 15 residues. As DNA, the CDR3 is TGTGCTAGCGGCCCCCGACAGGGGGACGTAGATACGCAGTATTTT. Translating gives CASGPRQGDVDTQYF.

This clonotype was detected many times. The chain's CDR3 is CASSLDGSRSPLHF. In nucleotides, the CDR3 is TGTGCCAGCAGTTTGGACGGTTCAAGGTCACCCCTCCACTTT. The rearrangement links TRBV6-6 to TRBJ1-6; D gene ambiguous. The CDR3 length is 14 residues. The ends were cut back, 4 bases at V and 10 bases at J, with 14 bases in the middle. CDR1 MNHNY and CDR2 SVGAGI come from the germline V gene (reference sequence).

A note on this clonotype: The junction does not match germline at one end; this may be a read error. The chain couples TRBV11-2 to TRBJ2-1; unclear D gene. Germline V lookup: CDR1 SGHAT, CDR2 FQNNGV. This CDR3 is built from 14 residues. The CDR3 coding sequence is TGTGCTAGCACCCTGACCCTCACCGGCAATGAGCAGTTCTTC. Protein sequence: CASTLTLTGNEQFF.

Turning to this clonotype: A much larger clone is a single base away; this may be a read error. Lacking the conserved final phenylalanine or tryptophan, this CDR3 likely reflects a read error. The rearrangement links TRBV30 to TRBJ1-1; D is unresolved. V lost 1 base to trimming and J lost 4 bases, with 10 bases between them. This CDR3 spans 13 amino acids. Germline CDR1 and CDR2: GTSNPN and SVGIG (reference sequence). The CDR3 DNA reads as TGTGCCTGGAGTGATGGAGACGCCACTGAAGCTTTCATT. Translated: CAWSDGDATEAFI.

A remark on this clonotype: A junction boundary mismatches the germline segment, possibly from a read error. This rearrangement joins TRBV14 to TRBJ1-2, with D hard to call. The germline V gene has CDR1 SGHDN and CDR2 FVKESK. The CDR3 sequence is 15 residues long. The CDR3 nucleotides are TGTGCCAGCAGACAAGCCGCAGGAACTAACTATGTCTACACCTTC. Protein sequence: CASRQAAGTNYVYTF.